This T cell receptor beta chain was profiled in a study of blood T cell repertoires in COVID-19. Study summary: T cells, B-cell-depleted T cells, or PBMCs supplied cDNA or gDNA.

Sequenced by immunoSEQ multiplex PCR; TCRdb stores in-frame clones only, minus some. The repertoire holds roughly 200,000 clones, approximately 94% seen once, with 0.6% to 0.9% in the top ten. About this clone itself: This same CDR3 is encoded by further DNA sequences in the sample.

Trimming took 0 bases from V and 3 from J, leaving 5 bases between them. This CDR3 has 13 residues. Seattle participants joined during active infection and were tracked over time. Source material: peripheral blood. The chain is built from TRBV12-3 or TRBV12-4 and TRBJ1-1, with D tentatively TRBD1 (5 bases). This clonotype was obtained from a man aged 25-45 years with COVID-19, enrolled during active disease. The CDR3 sequence is CASSLAGDTEAFF. The CDR3 DNA reads TGTGCCAGCAGTTTAGCAGGGGACACTGAAGCTTTCTTT.